The sequence of this TCR beta chain was determined in a study of cytomegalovirus exposure and HLA in healthy donors. Study conclusions and caveats: Rates of TCR association differed by HLA locus in a later analysis, with DRB1 highest and HLA-C lowest.

Per the germline V gene, CDR1 is SEHNR and CDR2 is FQNEAQ (reference sequence). The CDR3 loop spans 19 amino acids. Trimming shortened V by 1 base and J by 4 bases, and 26 bases separated the two germline ends. Of note for this clone: Its target is not known.

Primers included in the PCR were 60 Vbeta and 13 Jbeta primers. Data came from immunoSEQ multiplex PCR; TCRdb stores just in-frame clones and leaves some out. The data show about 130,000 clones, with around three quarters seen just once and about 4.4% held by the top ten. The receptor was isolated from a man aged 25-45 years in good health. The sequenced sample was PBMCs. The rearrangement links TRBV7-9 to TRBJ2-7; TRBD2 might be the D (6 bases). The chain's CDR3 is CASSLVPGMTGDGRYEQYF. In DNA form, the CDR3 reads TGTGCCAGCAGCTTAGTCCCAGGGATGACGGGGGATGGTCGATACGAGCAGTACTTC. Supplemented by reference TRBV7-9 and TRBJ2-7, the full variable domain reads DTGVSQNPRHKITKRGQNVTFRCDPISEHNRLYWYRQTLGQGPEFLTYFQNEAQLEKSRLLSDRFSAERPKGSFSTLEIQRTEQGDSAMYLCASSLVPGMTGDGRYEQYFGPGTRLTVT.